The sample holds a few counts of the clone carrying this T cell receptor beta chain. Germline V gives CDR1 SGHAT, CDR2 FQNNGV. The V gene lost 1 base and the J gene lost 5 bases, with 14 bases spanning the gap. This CDR3 has 15 amino acids. The data were taken from a study of T-cell reconstitution after alpha-beta-depleted transplantation in children. A TCRbeta library incorporating unique molecular identifiers was prepared. TCRdb independently ran MiXCR on the PCR reads; one entry per CDR3 protein. The sample shows some 500,000 distinct CDR3 sequences, approximately 16% of them seen only once. This TCR derives from a human donor who donated a stem cell graft to a child with acute lymphoblastic leukemia. The chain has TRBV11-2 and TRBJ1-2; a possible D gene is TRBD1 (5 bases). This specimen consisted of PBMCs from the stem cell graft donor, obtained from the stem cell graft. The CDR3 region is CASSLGGTDVYGYTF. The CDR3 bases are TGTGCCAGCAGCTTAGGCGGGACCGACGTATATGGCTACACCTTC. The variable domain in full, with the rest retrieved from reference TRBV11-2 and TRBJ1-2, is EAGVAQSPRYKIIEKRQSVAFWCNPISGHATLYWYQQILGQGPKLLIQFQNNGVVDDSQLPKDRFSAERLKGVDSTLKIQPAKLEDSAVYLCASSLGGTDVYGYTFGSGTRLTVV.